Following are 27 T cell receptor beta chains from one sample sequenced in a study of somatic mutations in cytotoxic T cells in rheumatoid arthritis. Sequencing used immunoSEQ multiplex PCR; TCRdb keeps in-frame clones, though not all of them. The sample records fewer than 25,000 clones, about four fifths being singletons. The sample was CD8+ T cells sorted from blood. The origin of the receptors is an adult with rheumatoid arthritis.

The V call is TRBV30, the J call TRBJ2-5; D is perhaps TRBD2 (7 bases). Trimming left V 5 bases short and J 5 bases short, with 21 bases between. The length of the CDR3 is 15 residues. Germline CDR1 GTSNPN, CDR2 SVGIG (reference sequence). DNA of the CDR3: TGTGCCTGGTCAGAGGGGGGGCGAGAGGCGGAGACCCAGTACTTC. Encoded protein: CAWSEGGREAETQYF.

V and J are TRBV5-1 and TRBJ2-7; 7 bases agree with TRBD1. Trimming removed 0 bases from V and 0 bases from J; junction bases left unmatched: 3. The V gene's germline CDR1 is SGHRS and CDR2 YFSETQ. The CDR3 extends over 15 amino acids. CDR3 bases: TGCGCCAGCAGCTTGGACAGGGGTTTCTCCTACGAGCAGTACTTC. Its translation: CASSLDRGFSYEQYF. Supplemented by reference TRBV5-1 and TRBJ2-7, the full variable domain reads KAGVTQTPRYLIKTRGQQVTLSCSPISGHRSVSWYQQTPGQGLQFLFEYFSETQRNKGNFPGRFSGRQFSNSRSEMNVSTLELGDSALYLCASSLDRGFSYEQYFGPGTRLTVT.

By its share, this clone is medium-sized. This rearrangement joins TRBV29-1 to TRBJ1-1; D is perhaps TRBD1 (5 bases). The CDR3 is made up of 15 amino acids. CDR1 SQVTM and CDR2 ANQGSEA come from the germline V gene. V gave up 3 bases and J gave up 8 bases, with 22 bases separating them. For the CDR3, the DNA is TGCAGCGTTGAGCGAAAGACAGTAAACGTCGGGGAAGCTTTCTTT. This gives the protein CSVERKTVNVGEAFF.

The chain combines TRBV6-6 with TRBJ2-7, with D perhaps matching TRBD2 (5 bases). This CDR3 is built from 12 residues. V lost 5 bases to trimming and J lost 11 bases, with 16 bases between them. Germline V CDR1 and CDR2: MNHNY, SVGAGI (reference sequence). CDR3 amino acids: CASSHLEGPEYF. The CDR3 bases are TGTGCCAGCAGTCACCTCGAGGGCCCGGAGTACTTC.

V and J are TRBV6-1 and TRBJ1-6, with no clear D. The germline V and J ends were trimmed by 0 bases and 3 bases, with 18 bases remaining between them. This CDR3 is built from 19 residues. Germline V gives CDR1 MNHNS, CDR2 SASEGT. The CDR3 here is CASSEALYSRQFYNSPLHF. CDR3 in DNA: TGTGCCAGCAGTGAAGCGCTTTATTCCAGGCAGTTCTATAATTCACCCCTCCACTTT.

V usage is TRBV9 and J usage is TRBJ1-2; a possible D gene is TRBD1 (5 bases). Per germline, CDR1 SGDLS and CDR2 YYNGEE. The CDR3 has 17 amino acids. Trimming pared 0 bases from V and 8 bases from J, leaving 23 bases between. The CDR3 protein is CASSVDQGYRRSRGYTF. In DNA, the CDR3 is TGTGCCAGCAGCGTAGATCAGGGTTACCGCCGATCCCGGGGCTACACCTTC.

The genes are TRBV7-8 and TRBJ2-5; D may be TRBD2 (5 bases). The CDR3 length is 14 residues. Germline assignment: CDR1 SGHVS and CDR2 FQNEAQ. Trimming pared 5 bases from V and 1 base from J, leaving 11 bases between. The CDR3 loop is CASSLGLSQETQYF. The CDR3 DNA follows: TGTGCCAGCAGCCTTGGACTGAGCCAAGAGACCCAGTACTTC.

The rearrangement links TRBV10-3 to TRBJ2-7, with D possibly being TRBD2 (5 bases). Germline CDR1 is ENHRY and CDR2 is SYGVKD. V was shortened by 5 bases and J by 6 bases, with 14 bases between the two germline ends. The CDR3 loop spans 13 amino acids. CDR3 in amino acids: CAISNVGVGEQYF. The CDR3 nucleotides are TGTGCCATCAGTAATGTCGGGGTTGGCGAGCAGTACTTC.

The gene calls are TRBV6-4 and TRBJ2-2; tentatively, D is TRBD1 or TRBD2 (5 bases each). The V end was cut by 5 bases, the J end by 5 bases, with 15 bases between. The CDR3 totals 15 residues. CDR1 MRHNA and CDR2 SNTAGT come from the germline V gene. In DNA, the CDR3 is TGTGCCAGCAGTAGTGACAGTACGGGGACCGGGGAGCTGTTTTTT. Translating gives CASSSDSTGTGELFF.

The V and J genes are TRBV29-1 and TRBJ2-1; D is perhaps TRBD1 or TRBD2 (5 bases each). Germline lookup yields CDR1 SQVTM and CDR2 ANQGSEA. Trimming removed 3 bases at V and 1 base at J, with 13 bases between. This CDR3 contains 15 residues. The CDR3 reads CSVDEGLHSYNEQFF. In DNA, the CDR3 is TGCAGCGTTGACGAGGGGCTCCATTCCTACAATGAGCAGTTCTTC.

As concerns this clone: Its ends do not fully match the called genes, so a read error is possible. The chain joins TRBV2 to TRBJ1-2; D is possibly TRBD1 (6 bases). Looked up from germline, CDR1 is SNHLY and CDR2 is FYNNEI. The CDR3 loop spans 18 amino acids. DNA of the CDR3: TGTGCCAGCAGTAAGCCCGGGACACTGGAACGATTCGACTATGACTACACCTTC. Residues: CASSKPGTLERFDYDYTF.

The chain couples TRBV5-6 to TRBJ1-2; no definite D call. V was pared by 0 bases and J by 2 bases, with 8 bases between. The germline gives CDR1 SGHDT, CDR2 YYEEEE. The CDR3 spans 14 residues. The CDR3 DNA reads TGTGCCAGCAGCTTGGGGGCCAGGAACTATGGCTACACCTTC. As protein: CASSLGARNYGYTF. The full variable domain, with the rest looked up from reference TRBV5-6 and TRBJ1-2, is DAGVTQSPTHLIKTRGQQVTLRCSPKSGHDTVSWYQQALGQGPQFIFQYYEEEERQRGNFPDRFSGHQFPNYSSELNVNALLLGDSALYLCASSLGARNYGYTFGSGTRLTVV.

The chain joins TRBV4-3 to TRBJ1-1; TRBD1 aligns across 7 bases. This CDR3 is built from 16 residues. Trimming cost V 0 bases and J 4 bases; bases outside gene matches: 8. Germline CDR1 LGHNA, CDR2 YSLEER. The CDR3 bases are TGCGCCAGCAGCCAAGATTTAGGGGGCTGGGGCACTGAAGCTTTCTTT. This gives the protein CASSQDLGGWGTEAFF.

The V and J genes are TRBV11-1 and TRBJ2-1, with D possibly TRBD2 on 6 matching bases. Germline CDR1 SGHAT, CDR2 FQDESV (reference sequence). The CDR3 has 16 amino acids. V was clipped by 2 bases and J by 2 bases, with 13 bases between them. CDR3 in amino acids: CASSLTRSGAYNEQFF. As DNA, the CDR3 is TGTGCCAGCAGCTTAACGCGTTCGGGGGCCTACAATGAGCAGTTCTTC.

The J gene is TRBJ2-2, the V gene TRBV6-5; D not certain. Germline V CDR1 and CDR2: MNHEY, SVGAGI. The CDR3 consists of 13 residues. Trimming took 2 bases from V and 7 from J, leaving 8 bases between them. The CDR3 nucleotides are TGTGCCAGCAGTTACAGGGATCACGGGGAGCTGTTTTTT. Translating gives CASSYRDHGELFF.

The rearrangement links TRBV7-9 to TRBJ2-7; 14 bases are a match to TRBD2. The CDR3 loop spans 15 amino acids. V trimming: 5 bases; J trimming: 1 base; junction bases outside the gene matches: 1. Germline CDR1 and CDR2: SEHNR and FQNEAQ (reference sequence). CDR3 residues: CASSRTSGRSYEQYF. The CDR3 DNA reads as TGTGCCAGCAGCAGGACTAGCGGGAGGTCCTACGAGCAGTACTTC. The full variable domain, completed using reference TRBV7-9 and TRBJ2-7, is DTGVSQNPRHKITKRGQNVTFRCDPISEHNRLYWYRQTLGQGPEFLTYFQNEAQLEKSRLLSDRFSAERPKGSFSTLEIQRTEQGDSAMYLCASSRTSGRSYEQYFGPGTRLTVT.

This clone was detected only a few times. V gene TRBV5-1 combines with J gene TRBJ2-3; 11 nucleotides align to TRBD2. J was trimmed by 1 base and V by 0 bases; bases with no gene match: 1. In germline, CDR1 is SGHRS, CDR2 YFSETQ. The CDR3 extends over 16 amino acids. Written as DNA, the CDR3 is TGCGCCAGCAGCTTGGTACTAGCGGGAGGCACAGATACGCAGTATTTT. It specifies CASSLVLAGGTDTQYF. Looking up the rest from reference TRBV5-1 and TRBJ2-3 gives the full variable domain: KAGVTQTPRYLIKTRGQQVTLSCSPISGHRSVSWYQQTPGQGLQFLFEYFSETQRNKGNFPGRFSGRQFSNSRSEMNVSTLELGDSALYLCASSLVLAGGTDTQYFGPGTRLTVL.

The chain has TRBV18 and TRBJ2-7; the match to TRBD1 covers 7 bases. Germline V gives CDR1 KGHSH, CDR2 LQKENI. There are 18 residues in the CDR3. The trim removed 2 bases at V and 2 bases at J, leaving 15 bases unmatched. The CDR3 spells CASSPESVRDRDTYEQYF. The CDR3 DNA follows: TGTGCCAGCTCACCAGAGTCGGTAAGAGACAGGGACACCTACGAGCAGTACTTC.

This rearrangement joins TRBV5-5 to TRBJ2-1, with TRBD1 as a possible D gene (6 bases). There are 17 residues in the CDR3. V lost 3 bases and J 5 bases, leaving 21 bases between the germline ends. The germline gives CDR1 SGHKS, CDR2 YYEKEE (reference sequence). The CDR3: CASSSNLFRGPDNEQFF. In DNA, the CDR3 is TGTGCCAGCAGCTCTAATCTTTTCAGGGGTCCGGACAATGAGCAGTTCTTC.

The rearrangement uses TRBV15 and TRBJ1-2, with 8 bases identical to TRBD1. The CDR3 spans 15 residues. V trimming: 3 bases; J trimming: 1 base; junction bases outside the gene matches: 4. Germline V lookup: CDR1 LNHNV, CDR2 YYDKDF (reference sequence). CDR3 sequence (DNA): TGTGCCACCAGCAGGGGACAGGATAGTAACTATGGCTACACCTTC. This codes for CATSRGQDSNYGYTF.

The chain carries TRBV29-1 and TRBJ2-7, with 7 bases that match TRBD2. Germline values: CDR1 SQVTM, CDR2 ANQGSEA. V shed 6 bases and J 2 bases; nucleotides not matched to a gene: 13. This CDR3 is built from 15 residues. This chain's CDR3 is CSVELAASFTYEQYF. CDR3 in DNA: TGCAGCGTCGAGCTAGCGGCATCCTTTACCTACGAGCAGTACTTC.

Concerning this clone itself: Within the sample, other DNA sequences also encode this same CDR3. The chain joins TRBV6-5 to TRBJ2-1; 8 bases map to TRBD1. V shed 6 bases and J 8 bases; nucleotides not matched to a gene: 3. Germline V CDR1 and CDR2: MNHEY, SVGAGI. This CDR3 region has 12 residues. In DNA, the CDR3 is TGTGCCAGCAGCAGGGGGCGGGATGAGCAGTTCTTC. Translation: CASSRGRDEQFF.

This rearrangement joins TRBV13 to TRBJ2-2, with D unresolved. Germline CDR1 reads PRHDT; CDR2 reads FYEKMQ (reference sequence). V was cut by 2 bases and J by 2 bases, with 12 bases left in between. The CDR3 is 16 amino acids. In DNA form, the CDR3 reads TGTGCCAGCAGCTTAACGTCTACTGATAACACCGGGGAGCTGTTTTTT. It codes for CASSLTSTDNTGELFF.

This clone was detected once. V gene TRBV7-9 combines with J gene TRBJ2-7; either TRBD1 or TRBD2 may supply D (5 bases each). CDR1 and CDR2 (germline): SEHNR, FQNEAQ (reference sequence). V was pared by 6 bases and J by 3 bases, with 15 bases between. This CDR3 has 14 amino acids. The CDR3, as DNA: TGTGCCAGCAGTTTGTCCGGGACCCTCTACGAGCAGTACTTC. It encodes CASSLSGTLYEQYF.

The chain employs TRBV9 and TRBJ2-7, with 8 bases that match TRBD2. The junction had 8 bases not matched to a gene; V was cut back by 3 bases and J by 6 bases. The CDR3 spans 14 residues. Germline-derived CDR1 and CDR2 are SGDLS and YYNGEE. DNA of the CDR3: TGTGCCAGCAGCGAGGGCGGGGGGATACGCGAGCAGTACTTC. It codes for CASSEGGGIREQYF. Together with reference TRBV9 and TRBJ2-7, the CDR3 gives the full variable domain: DSGVTQTPKHLITATGQRVTLRCSPRSGDLSVYWYQQSLDQGLQFLIQYYNGEERAKGNILERFSAQQFPDLHSELNLSSLELGDSALYFCASSEGGGIREQYFGPGTRLTVT.

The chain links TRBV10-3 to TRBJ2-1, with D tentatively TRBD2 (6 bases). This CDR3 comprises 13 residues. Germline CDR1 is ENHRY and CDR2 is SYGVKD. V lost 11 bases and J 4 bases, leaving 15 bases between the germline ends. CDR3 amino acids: CAVALARYNEQFF. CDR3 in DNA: TGTGCCGTCGCCCTAGCGAGGTACAATGAGCAGTTCTTC.

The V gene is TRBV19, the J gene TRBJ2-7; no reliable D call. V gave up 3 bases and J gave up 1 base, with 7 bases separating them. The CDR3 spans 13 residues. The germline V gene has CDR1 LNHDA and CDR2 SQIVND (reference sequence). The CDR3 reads CASSISISYEQYF. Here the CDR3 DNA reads TGTGCCAGTAGTATCTCCATTTCCTACGAGCAGTACTTC. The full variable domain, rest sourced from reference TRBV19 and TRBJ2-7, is DGGITQSPKYLFRKEGQNVTLSCEQNLNHDAMYWYRQDPGQGLRLIYYSQIVNDFQKGDIAEGYSVSREKKESFPLTVTSAQKNPTAFYLCASSISISYEQYFGPGTRLTVT.